Listed here are 4 T cell receptor beta chains from one sample, sequenced in a study of OX40 agonist ivuxolimab in advanced cancers. The repertoire was sequenced with immunoSEQ multiplex PCR; TCRdb's copy has only in-frame clones and lacks some. Among about 46,000 clones, roughly 91% were seen once, and the ten largest hold 4% to 5%. The sequenced sample was CD4+ or CD8+ T cells sorted from blood, obtained in a trial of the OX40 agonist ivuxolimab. Receptors originate from an adult with an advanced solid tumor such as melanoma, head and neck, liver or kidney cancer.

This chain joins TRBV27 and TRBJ2-7, with 9 bases lining up with TRBD1. This CDR3 has 16 amino acids. Germline assignment: CDR1 MNHEY and CDR2 SMNVEV (reference sequence). V shed 2 bases and J 3 bases; nucleotides not matched to a gene: 8. CDR3 protein: CASSLSWTGVIYEQYF. In nucleotides, the CDR3 is TGTGCCAGCAGTTTAAGTTGGACAGGGGTGATCTACGAGCAGTACTTC.

This clone turned up a few times. The chain uses TRBV27 and TRBJ2-3, with 9 bases lining up with TRBD2. The length of the CDR3 is 14 residues. Germline V CDR1 and CDR2: MNHEY, SMNVEV (reference sequence). V lost 2 bases and J lost 6; bases outside the gene matches: 3. The CDR3 loop reads CASSLPSGRDTQYF. CDR3 DNA sequence: TGTGCCAGCAGTTTACCGAGCGGGAGGGATACGCAGTATTTT.

V and J are TRBV5-1 and TRBJ2-5, with 10 bases aligning to TRBD2. Per the germline V gene, CDR1 is SGHRS and CDR2 is YFSETQ. The CDR3 loop spans 19 amino acids. J gave up 1 base and V 0 bases, and 12 bases lay outside the gene matches. The CDR3 spells CASSLAQVTAGGIQETQYF. The DNA for the CDR3 is TGCGCCAGCAGCTTGGCCCAAGTAACAGCGGGGGGGATCCAAGAGACCCAGTACTTC.

The chain carries TRBV15 and TRBJ2-5, with 8 bases matching TRBD2. CDR1 is LNHNV, CDR2 YYDKDF, per germline (reference sequence). This CDR3 contains 17 residues. Trimming cost V 3 bases and J 1 base; bases outside gene matches: 10. Written as DNA, the CDR3 is TGTGCCACCAGCAGCCGGCGGGGGGTTAGGGGCCAAGAGACCCAGTACTTC. The encoded protein is CATSSRRGVRGQETQYF. The variable domain in full, completed from reference TRBV15 and TRBJ2-5, reads DAMVIQNPRYQVTQFGKPVTLSCSQTLNHNVMYWYQQKSSQAPKLLFHYYDKDFNNEADTPDNFQSRRPNTSFCFLDIRSPGLGDTAMYLCATSSRRGVRGQETQYFGPGTRLLVL.